This T cell receptor beta chain derives from a study of blood T cell repertoires in COVID-19. Across the whole study: The study counted Cohort 3 donors as recovered given two negative PCRs, clearance, or symptom resolution. PBMCs, B-cell-depleted T cells, or T cells were the source of the cDNA or gDNA that made up the material.

This CDR3 contains 14 residues. Germline V gene sequence: CDR1 SEHNR, CDR2 FQNEAQ (reference sequence). V lost 5 bases to trimming and J lost 6 bases; unmatched junction nucleotides: 7. This clone has only one observation. Sequencing was performed with immunoSEQ multiplex PCR; in TCRdb, only in-frame clones are kept and a portion is missing. This sample has fewer than 350,000 clones; 85% to 90% occur once, and the top ten carry 2% to 2.5%. This receptor was obtained from a woman aged 55-75 years in a cohort exposed to, infected with or recovered from COVID-19 (not recorded which). The material sequenced was PBMCs or T cells enriched from blood (not recorded which). The chain uses TRBV7-9 and TRBJ1-1; 9 positions agree with TRBD1. As DNA, the CDR3 is TGTGCCAGCAGCCGACAGGGGGGGTGGGCTGAAGCTTTCTTT. Translated: CASSRQGGWAEAFF. Based on the CDR3 plus reference TRBV7-9 and TRBJ1-1, the full variable domain is DTGVSQNPRHKITKRGQNVTFRCDPISEHNRLYWYRQTLGQGPEFLTYFQNEAQLEKSRLLSDRFSAERPKGSFSTLEIQRTEQGDSAMYLCASSRQGGWAEAFFGQGTRLTVV.